This paragraph reports one T cell receptor (beta chain). Its target is unknown. The record originates from a study of STAT3 mutations in large granular lymphocyte leukemia. Findings and caveats of the study: In T-cell large granular lymphocyte leukemia, about half of patients showed multiple immunodominant subclonotypes.

Repertoires were generated with immunoSEQ multiplex PCR, while TCRdb's copy carries only in-frame clones and drops some. This sample yields 1,500 or so clones, of which around three quarters are seen a single time; approximately 37% belongs to the top ten. Germline loops: CDR1 MNHEY, CDR2 SVGAGI. The CDR3 extends over 14 amino acids. The V end lost 0 bases, the J end lost 4 bases, and 9 bases lay between the germline ends. Sequenced: peripheral blood mononuclear cells. The chain is built from TRBV6-5 and TRBJ1-2; D is perhaps TRBD1 (5 bases). The TCR comes from a woman between 65 and 79 years old with T-cell large granular lymphocyte leukemia. Some clones in this sample may be carry-over from other donors' samples. CDR3 nucleotide sequence: TGTGCCAGCAGTTACTCGACAGACCTCTATGGCTACACCTTC. Translated: CASSYSTDLYGYTF.